These 29 T cell receptor beta chains were all obtained from the same sample, sequenced in a study of blood T cell repertoires in COVID-19. The protocol was immunoSEQ multiplex PCR, while the TCRdb copy is restricted to in-frame clones and leaves out a portion. The sample includes 50,000 to 55,000 clones, 85% to 90% of them seen just once. Sequencing was carried out using peripheral blood. Receptors were obtained from a man aged 45-60 years with acute or convalescent COVID-19.

This clone was detected only once. This chain links TRBV19 with TRBJ2-7; 13 bases are a match to TRBD2. The CDR3 contains 17 residues. Losses at the gene ends were 5 bases for V and 3 bases for J; bases not matched to a gene: 10. Germline CDR1 LNHDA, CDR2 SQIVND (reference sequence). DNA of the CDR3: TGTGCCAGTAGTTTCACTAGCGGGAGGGCCGACATCTACGAGCAGTACTTC. This gives the protein CASSFTSGRADIYEQYF.

This chain uses TRBV2 with TRBJ1-5; the match to TRBD1 covers 7 bases. Germline V gene sequence: CDR1 SNHLY, CDR2 FYNNEI. The CDR3 contains 13 residues. Trimming cost V 8 bases and J 3 bases; bases outside gene matches: 4. The CDR3 nucleotides are TGTGCCAGCGCGGACAGGTACAATCAGCCCCAGCATTTT. Protein sequence: CASADRYNQPQHF.

The CDR3: CASSTWDRVNTEAFF. CDR3 coding DNA: TGTGCCAGTAGTACCTGGGACAGGGTAAACACTGAAGCTTTCTTT. V and J are TRBV19 and TRBJ1-1; 9 bases match TRBD1. V trimming: 4 bases; J trimming: 2 bases; junction bases outside the gene matches: 5. The germline gives CDR1 LNHDA, CDR2 SQIVND (reference sequence). This CDR3 contains 15 residues.

J is TRBJ2-7 and V is TRBV6-2 or TRBV6-3, with 7 bases lining up with TRBD1. Germline CDR1 reads MNHEY; CDR2 reads SVGEGT. The CDR3 is made up of 13 amino acids. J lost 3 bases, V lost 5 bases, and 4 bases had no gene match. CDR3 residues: CASSQRQGYEQYF. The CDR3 region has the DNA TGTGCCAGCAGTCAACGACAGGGCTACGAGCAGTACTTC.

This clone was seen only once. This chain links TRBV5-6 with TRBJ1-5, with D possibly matching TRBD1 (5 bases). The V gene lost 3 bases and the J gene lost 4 bases, with 14 bases spanning the gap. This CDR3 is built from 15 residues. Looked up from germline, CDR1 is SGHDT and CDR2 is YYEEEE. The CDR3 is CASSSLTEPNQPQHF. CDR3 DNA: TGTGCCAGCAGCTCCTTGACAGAGCCAAATCAGCCCCAGCATTTT.

This rearrangement joins TRBV27 to TRBJ2-6; D is perhaps TRBD2 (5 bases). CDR3 length: 15 residues. Germline assignment: CDR1 MNHEY and CDR2 SMNVEV (reference sequence). V lost 6 bases, J lost 2 bases, and 11 bases lay in between. The CDR3 sequence is CASSPGGAGANVLTF. The CDR3 DNA sequence: TGTGCCAGCAGCCCAGGAGGCGCTGGGGCCAACGTCCTGACTTTC.

V is TRBV28 and J is TRBJ2-1; 11 nucleotides match TRBD2. V lost 5 bases, J lost 10 bases, and 16 bases stayed unmatched. The V gene's germline CDR1 is MDHEN and CDR2 SYDVKM. The CDR3 covers 17 residues. The CDR3 protein is CASSPPGLADTTPEQFF. The DNA for the CDR3 is TGTGCCAGCAGTCCGCCGGGACTAGCGGATACAACACCAGAGCAGTTCTTC. The full variable domain, in which reference TRBV28 and TRBJ2-1 provide the parts outside the CDR3, is DVKVTQSSRYLVKRTGEKVFLECVQDMDHENMFWYRQDPGLGLRLIYFSYDVKMKEKGDIPEGYSVSREKKERFSLILESASTNQTSMYLCASSPPGLADTTPEQFFGPGTRLTVL.

V usage is TRBV5-1 and J usage is TRBJ1-2, with 9 bases matching TRBD1. Trimming at V came to 1 base and at J to 8 bases, leaving 3 bases not matched to a gene. The CDR3 loop spans 13 amino acids. Germline V lookup: CDR1 SGHRS, CDR2 YFSETQ. Here the CDR3 reads CASSLTGGAGYTF. CDR3 coding DNA: TGCGCCAGCAGCTTGACAGGGGGCGCCGGCTACACCTTC.

The chain links TRBV27 to TRBJ1-6, with 10 bases that match TRBD1. CDR1 and CDR2 (germline): MNHEY, SMNVEV (reference sequence). The length of the CDR3 is 15 residues. V lost 3 bases to trimming and J lost 7 bases; unmatched junction nucleotides: 3. The DNA for the CDR3 is TGTGCCAGCAGTTTCCGGGACAGGGGCAATTCACCCCTCCACTTT. This codes for CASSFRDRGNSPLHF.

This chain connects TRBV5-1 to TRBJ1-6; D may be TRBD1 (6 bases). CDR3 length: 16 amino acids. Between the trimmed V and J ends, which lost 0 bases and 10 bases, there was a span of 17 bases. The germline gives CDR1 SGHRS, CDR2 YFSETQ. CDR3 sequence: CASSLGGGQGSSPLHF. As DNA, the CDR3 is TGCGCCAGCAGCTTGGGCGGTGGGCAGGGGAGCTCACCCCTCCACTTT.

The chain links TRBV9 to TRBJ1-6; D uncertain. The CDR3 has 16 residues. V was pared by 0 bases and J by 7 bases, with 14 bases between. Germline V gives CDR1 SGDLS, CDR2 YYNGEE. This chain's CDR3 is CASSVAHSVSNSPLHF. CDR3 DNA: TGTGCCAGCAGCGTAGCCCACAGTGTTTCCAATTCACCCCTCCACTTT.

This clone was seen just once. This chain links TRBV3-1 (or the pseudogene TRBV3-2) with TRBJ1-6; D is unresolved. Trimming removed 4 bases from V and 7 bases from J, with 14 bases in between. This CDR3 has 15 amino acids. Germline V CDR1 and CDR2: LGHDT, YNNKEL (reference sequence). CDR3 in DNA: TGTGCCAGCAGCCTCCGGAGGGAGAACAATTCACCCCTCCACTTT. Residues: CASSLRRENNSPLHF.

In this sample, this clone turned up a few times. This sequence joins TRBV3-1 (or the pseudogene TRBV3-2) and TRBJ1-6; TRBD1 is a possible D gene (5 bases). CDR3 length equals 17 residues. V was cut by 0 bases and J by 4 bases, with 13 bases left in between. Germline CDR1 and CDR2: LGHDT and YNNKEL (reference sequence). CDR3 amino acids: CASSQDTGVPYNSPLHF. In nucleotides, the CDR3 is TGTGCCAGCAGCCAAGATACGGGGGTCCCTTATAATTCACCCCTCCACTTT.

The V call is TRBV9, the J call TRBJ1-3, with D possibly matching TRBD1 (6 bases). The CDR3 runs to 15 residues. Germline V lookup: CDR1 SGDLS, CDR2 YYNGEE. Between the trimmed V and J ends, which lost 2 bases and 8 bases, there was a span of 17 bases. CDR3 loop: CASSVSPGERDTIYF. CDR3 DNA: TGTGCCAGCAGCGTGTCGCCAGGGGAGAGGGACACCATATATTTT.

The DNA for the CDR3 is TGTGCCAGCAGCCGGGACTGGCCCGCCGGGGAGCTGTTTTTT. This gives the protein CASSRDWPAGELFF. The chain has TRBV6-4 and TRBJ2-2; maybe TRBD2 (6 bases). The germline V and J ends were trimmed by 6 bases and 6 bases, with 14 bases remaining between them. The germline V gene encodes CDR1 MRHNA and CDR2 SNTAGT. The CDR3 runs to 14 residues.

The chain employs TRBV6-2 or TRBV6-3 and TRBJ2-3, with a tentative D call TRBD2 (6 bases). Germline V gene data show CDR1 as MNHEY and CDR2 as SVGEGT. The V gene lost 5 bases and the J gene lost 1 base, with 16 bases spanning the gap. This CDR3 is 16 amino acids long. The CDR3 DNA follows: TGTGCCAGCAGTAACTACGAGCGGGCAGGCACAGATACGCAGTATTTT. This sequence encodes CASSNYERAGTDTQYF.

The chain has TRBV29-1 and TRBJ2-2; TRBD2 is a possible D gene (7 bases). Looked up from germline, CDR1 is SQVTM and CDR2 is ANQGSEA. Trimming took 6 bases from V and 5 from J, leaving 19 bases between them. The CDR3 sequence is 15 residues long. This CDR3 is CSVRGVGGQTGELFF. The CDR3 DNA reads as TGCAGCGTGAGGGGAGTCGGGGGGCAAACCGGGGAGCTGTTTTTT.

This clone was detected once. The chain employs TRBV5-1 and TRBJ1-2, with 10 bases identical to TRBD1. V gave up 4 bases and J gave up 2 bases; unmatched junction bases: 2. This CDR3 is built from 14 residues. CDR1 is SGHRS and CDR2 is YFSETQ in the germline V gene. The CDR3 nucleotides read TGCGCCAGCAGCCTGGGACAGGGGAACTATGGCTACACCTTC. Translated, it gives CASSLGQGNYGYTF.

The sample holds one count of this clone. This chain uses TRBV4-1 with TRBJ1-5, with TRBD1 matching over 8 bases. After removal of 1 base from V and 3 bases from J, the junction contained 8 bases not matched to a gene. This CDR3 has 17 residues. Germline CDR1 is MGHRA and CDR2 is YSYEKL. The CDR3: CASSQGGPGGLNQPQHF. The DNA of the CDR3 is TGCGCCAGCAGCCAAGGAGGCCCAGGGGGCCTCAATCAGCCCCAGCATTTT.

The chain is built from TRBV27 and TRBJ2-4, with 10 bases fitting TRBD1. This CDR3 is 17 amino acids long. V dropped 6 bases and J dropped 2; count of bases not matched to a gene: 10. Germline CDR1 is MNHEY and CDR2 is SMNVEV (reference sequence). The CDR3 loop reads CASRMTGGVVSKNIQYF. DNA of the CDR3: TGTGCCAGCAGAATGACAGGGGGCGTTGTGTCCAAAAACATTCAGTACTTC.

This rearrangement joins TRBV2 to TRBJ1-5; the D gene is possibly TRBD1 (6 bases). V gave up 1 base and J gave up 7 bases, with 8 bases separating them. Germline assignment: CDR1 SNHLY and CDR2 FYNNEI. The CDR3 is 13 residues long. This CDR3 reads CASSEEQGQPQHF. The CDR3 DNA sequence: TGTGCCAGCAGTGAAGAACAGGGCCAGCCCCAGCATTTT.

The rearrangement joins TRBV5-5 to TRBJ1-5; tentatively, D is TRBD1 (6 bases). Germline CDR1 and CDR2: SGHKS and YYEKEE (reference sequence). V was cut by 4 bases and J by 8 bases, with 13 bases left in between. The CDR3 has 13 residues. CDR3 residues: CASSVTGFKPQHF. CDR3 bases: TGTGCCAGCAGCGTTACAGGGTTTAAGCCCCAGCATTTT.

This CDR3 is CASSPTTGLGPQHF. Here the CDR3 DNA reads TGTGCCAGCAGTCCTACTACGGGGTTAGGGCCCCAGCATTTT. This chain joins TRBV6-5 and TRBJ1-5; no clear D gene. Germline CDR1 and CDR2: MNHEY and SVGAGI. V was shortened by 5 bases and J by 9 bases, with 17 bases between the two germline ends. This CDR3 region has 14 residues.

The chain uses TRBV13 and TRBJ1-1, with 7 bases that match TRBD1. Trimming removed 0 bases from V and 6 bases from J; junction bases left unmatched: 1. The CDR3 is 13 residues long. CDR1 and CDR2 (germline): PRHDT, FYEKMQ (reference sequence). CDR3: CASSLGDRPEAFF. The CDR3 coding sequence is TGTGCCAGCAGCTTAGGGGACAGGCCTGAAGCTTTCTTT. Full variable domain (missing parts from reference TRBV13 and TRBJ1-1): AAGVIQSPRHLIKEKRETATLKCYPIPRHDTVYWYQQGPGQDPQFLISFYEKMQSDKGSIPDRFSAQQFSDYHSELNMSSLELGDSALYFCASSLGDRPEAFFGQGTRLTVV.

This clone was detected only once. The chain employs TRBV20-1 and TRBJ2-7; no firm D call. Between the trimmed V and J ends, which lost 7 bases and 5 bases, there was a span of 12 bases. This CDR3 has 11 amino acids. CDR1 is DFQATT, CDR2 SNEGSKA, per germline (reference sequence). The CDR3 nucleotides read TGCAGTGGAGGTCGGTGGGACGAGCAGTACTTC. It specifies CSGGRWDEQYF.

The rearrangement uses TRBV10-1 and TRBJ1-1; a possible D gene is TRBD1 (5 bases). The CDR3 sequence is 16 residues long. Trimming left V 1 base short and J 3 bases short, with 15 bases between. Germline V CDR1 and CDR2: WNHNN, SYGVQD (reference sequence). The CDR3 DNA is TGCGCCAGCAGTGAGTTTTCCAGGGTAAAGGACACTGAAGCTTTCTTT. Protein sequence: CASSEFSRVKDTEAFF.

The chain carries TRBV15 and TRBJ1-5; tentative D call: TRBD1 (6 bases). The CDR3 consists of 14 residues. The germline V gene has CDR1 LNHNV and CDR2 YYDKDF (reference sequence). Trimming removed 8 bases from V and 4 bases from J, with 15 bases in between. The CDR3 nucleotides read TGTGCCACCGCATACGTCCAGGGGAATCAGCCCCAGCATTTT. Protein: CATAYVQGNQPQHF.

The rearrangement links TRBV5-1 to TRBJ1-6, with D perhaps matching TRBD1 (5 bases). V was clipped by 0 bases and J by 4 bases, with 8 bases between them. CDR1 is SGHRS and CDR2 is YFSETQ in the germline V gene. The CDR3 has 15 amino acids. The CDR3 reads CASSLDKGYNSPLHF. CDR3 coding DNA: TGCGCCAGCAGCTTGGACAAGGGGTATAATTCACCCCTCCACTTT.

J is TRBJ1-1 and V is TRBV5-1, with 9 bases identical to TRBD1. The J segment lost 1 base and the V segment lost 4 bases, leaving 5 bases of the junction unmatched. This CDR3 has 15 amino acids. The germline CDR1 and CDR2 sequences are SGHRS and YFSETQ. The CDR3 DNA follows: TGCGCCAGCAGCCGGGGGACAGGGACGAACACTGAAGCTTTCTTT. The encoded protein is CASSRGTGTNTEAFF.